The T cell receptor beta chain described here comes from a study of T cells in Graves' hyperthyroidism and ophthalmopathy. Whole-study results and caveats: Most thyroid clonotypes expanded above 0.001 appeared in blood too. Median prediction lead before ophthalmopathy onset was 6.5 months with the model.

Germline CDR1 reads SGHNT; CDR2 reads YYREEE (reference sequence). The CDR3 sequence is 15 residues long. V lost 4 bases and J lost 6; bases outside the gene matches: 9. Disease lasting under 3 months, a NOSPECS grade of at least 4, and a Clinical Activity Score of at least 3 were features of the ophthalmopathy patients. Uncontrolled infection, other autoimmune disease, pregnancy or lactation barred patients from enrollment. The investigators amplified TCR beta CDR3 regions from RNA transcripts. HTBI primers were used for first-round RT-PCR of the TCR CDR3. TCRdb fed the multiplex PCR reads into MiXCR, producing one record per CDR3 protein. The profile shows 640,000 or so distinct CDR3 sequences, approximately 14% of them singletons. This clonotype appeared a few times. What it recognizes is unknown.

The specimen was blood. The sequence came from a young woman with Graves' ophthalmopathy. This chain uses TRBV5-4 with TRBJ2-7; 11 bases match TRBD2. In DNA form, the CDR3 reads TGTGCCAGCAGCCCGAATAGCGGGAGGGCGGCCGAGCAGTACTTC. Amino acids: CASSPNSGRAAEQYF.